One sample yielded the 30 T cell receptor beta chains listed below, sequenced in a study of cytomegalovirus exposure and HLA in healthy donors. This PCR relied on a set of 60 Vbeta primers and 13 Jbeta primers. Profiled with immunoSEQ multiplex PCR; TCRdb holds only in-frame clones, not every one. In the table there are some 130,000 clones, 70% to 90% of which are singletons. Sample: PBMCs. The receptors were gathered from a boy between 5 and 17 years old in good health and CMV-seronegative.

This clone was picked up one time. The CDR3 DNA reads as TGTGCCACCAGCAGAGATGAGAGAATCAGCAATCAGCCCCAGCATTTT. It encodes CATSRDERISNQPQHF. This chain joins TRBV15 and TRBJ1-5; D call uncertain. This CDR3 comprises 16 residues. Deletions cut 0 bases from V and 1 base from J, with 10 bases between. The germline V gene encodes CDR1 LNHNV and CDR2 YYDKDF (reference sequence).

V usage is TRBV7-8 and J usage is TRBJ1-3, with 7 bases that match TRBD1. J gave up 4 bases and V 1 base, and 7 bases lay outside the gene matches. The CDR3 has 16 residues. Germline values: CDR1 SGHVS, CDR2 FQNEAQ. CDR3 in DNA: TGTGCCAGCAGCTTAGGAAACAGGGGACTCGGAAACACCATATATTTT. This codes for CASSLGNRGLGNTIYF.

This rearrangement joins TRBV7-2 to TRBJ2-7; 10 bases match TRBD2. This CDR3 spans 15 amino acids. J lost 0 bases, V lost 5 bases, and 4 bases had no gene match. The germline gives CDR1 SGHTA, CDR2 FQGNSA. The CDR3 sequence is CASSRAGGDSYEQYF. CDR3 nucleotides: TGTGCCAGCAGCCGAGCGGGAGGGGACTCCTACGAGCAGTACTTC.

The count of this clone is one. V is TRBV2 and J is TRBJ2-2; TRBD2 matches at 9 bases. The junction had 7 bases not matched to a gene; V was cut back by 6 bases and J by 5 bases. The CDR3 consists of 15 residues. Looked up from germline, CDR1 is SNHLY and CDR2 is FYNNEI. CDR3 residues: CASSGSGGPTGELFF. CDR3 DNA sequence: TGTGCCAGCAGCGGTAGCGGGGGACCTACCGGGGAGCTGTTTTTT.

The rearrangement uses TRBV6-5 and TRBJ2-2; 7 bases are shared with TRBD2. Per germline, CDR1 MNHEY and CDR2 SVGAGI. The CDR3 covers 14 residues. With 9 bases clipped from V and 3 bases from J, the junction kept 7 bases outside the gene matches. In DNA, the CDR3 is TGTGCCAGTGCGCGGCGGGGGTACACCGGGGAGCTGTTTTTT. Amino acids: CASARRGYTGELFF.

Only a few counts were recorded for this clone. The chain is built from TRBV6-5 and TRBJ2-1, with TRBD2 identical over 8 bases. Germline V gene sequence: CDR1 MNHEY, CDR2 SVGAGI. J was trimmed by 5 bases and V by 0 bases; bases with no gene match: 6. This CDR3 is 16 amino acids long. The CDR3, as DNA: TGTGCCAGCAGTTACTCGGGAGCGGGAGTACACAATGAGCAGTTCTTC. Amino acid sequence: CASSYSGAGVHNEQFF.

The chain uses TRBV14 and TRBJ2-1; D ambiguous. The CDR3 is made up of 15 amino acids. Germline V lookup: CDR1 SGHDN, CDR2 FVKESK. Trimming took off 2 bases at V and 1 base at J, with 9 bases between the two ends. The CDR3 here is CASSQYVSSYNEQFF. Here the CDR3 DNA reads TGTGCCAGCAGCCAATATGTGTCTTCCTACAATGAGCAGTTCTTC.

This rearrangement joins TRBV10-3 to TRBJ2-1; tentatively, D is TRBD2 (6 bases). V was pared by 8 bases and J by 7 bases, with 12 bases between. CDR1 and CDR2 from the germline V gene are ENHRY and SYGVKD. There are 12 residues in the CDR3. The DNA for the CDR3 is TGTGCCATCGGCAGGGACTCAAATGAGCAGTTCTTC. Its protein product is CAIGRDSNEQFF.

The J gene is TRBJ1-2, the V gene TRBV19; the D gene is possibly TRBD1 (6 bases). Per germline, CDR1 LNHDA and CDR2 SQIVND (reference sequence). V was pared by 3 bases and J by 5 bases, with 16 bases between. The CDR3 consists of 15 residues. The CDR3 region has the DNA TGTGCCAGTAGTATTCCCCAGGGGACCAGGTATGGCTACACCTTC. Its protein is CASSIPQGTRYGYTF.

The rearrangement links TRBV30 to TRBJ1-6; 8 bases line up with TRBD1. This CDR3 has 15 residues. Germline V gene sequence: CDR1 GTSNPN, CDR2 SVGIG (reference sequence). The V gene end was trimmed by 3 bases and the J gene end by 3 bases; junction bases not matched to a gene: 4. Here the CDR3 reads CAWRGQEIYNSPLHF. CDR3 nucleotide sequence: TGTGCCTGGAGGGGACAGGAGATCTATAATTCACCCCTCCACTTT.

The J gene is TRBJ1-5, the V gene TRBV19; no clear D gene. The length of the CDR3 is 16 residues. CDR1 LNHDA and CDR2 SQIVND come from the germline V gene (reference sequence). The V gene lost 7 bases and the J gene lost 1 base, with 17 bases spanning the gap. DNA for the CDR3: TGTGCCAGTACCAACGGGTTCGGTCTAAGCAATCAGCCCCAGCATTTT. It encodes CASTNGFGLSNQPQHF. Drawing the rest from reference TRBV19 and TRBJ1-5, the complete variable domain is DGGITQSPKYLFRKEGQNVTLSCEQNLNHDAMYWYRQDPGQGLRLIYYSQIVNDFQKGDIAEGYSVSREKKESFPLTVTSAQKNPTAFYLCASTNGFGLSNQPQHFGDGTRLSIL.

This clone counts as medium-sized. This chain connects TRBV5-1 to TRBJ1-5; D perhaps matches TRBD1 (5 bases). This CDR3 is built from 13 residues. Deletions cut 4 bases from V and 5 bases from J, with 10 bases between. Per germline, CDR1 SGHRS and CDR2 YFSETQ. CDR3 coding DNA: TGCGCCAGCAGCCCCGAAGGGGATCAGCCCCAGCATTTT. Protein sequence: CASSPEGDQPQHF.

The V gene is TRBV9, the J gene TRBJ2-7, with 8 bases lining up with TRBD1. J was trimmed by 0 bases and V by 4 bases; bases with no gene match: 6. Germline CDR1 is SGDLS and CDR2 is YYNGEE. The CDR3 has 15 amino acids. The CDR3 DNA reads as TGTGCCAGCAGCTCCCGGGGACAGGACTCCTACGAGCAGTACTTC. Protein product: CASSSRGQDSYEQYF.

The CDR3 spells CASSLRLTTPHQPQHF. Here the CDR3 DNA reads TGTGCCAGCAGTTTAAGACTTACAACACCCCATCAGCCCCAGCATTTT. The chain is built from TRBV28 and TRBJ1-5; D gene uncertain. Trimming stripped 2 bases from V and 5 bases from J, with 16 bases between. The CDR3 contains 16 residues. CDR1 MDHEN and CDR2 SYDVKM come from the germline V gene. Full variable domain (remainder filled in from reference TRBV28 and TRBJ1-5): DVKVTQSSRYLVKRTGEKVFLECVQDMDHENMFWYRQDPGLGLRLIYFSYDVKMKEKGDIPEGYSVSREKKERFSLILESASTNQTSMYLCASSLRLTTPHQPQHFGDGTRLSIL.

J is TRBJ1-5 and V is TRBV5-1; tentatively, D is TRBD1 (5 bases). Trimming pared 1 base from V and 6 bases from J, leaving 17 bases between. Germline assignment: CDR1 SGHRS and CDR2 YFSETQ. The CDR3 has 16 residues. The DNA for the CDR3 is TGCGCCAGCAGCTTGCCCGAAGGCAGGGCGATTCAGCCCCAGCATTTT. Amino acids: CASSLPEGRAIQPQHF.

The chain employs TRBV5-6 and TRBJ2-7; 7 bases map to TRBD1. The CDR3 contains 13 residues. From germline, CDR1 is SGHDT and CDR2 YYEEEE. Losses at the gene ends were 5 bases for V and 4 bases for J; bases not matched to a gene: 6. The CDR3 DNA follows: TGTGCCAGCAGACCAACAGGGGAATACGAGCAGTACTTC. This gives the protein CASRPTGEYEQYF.

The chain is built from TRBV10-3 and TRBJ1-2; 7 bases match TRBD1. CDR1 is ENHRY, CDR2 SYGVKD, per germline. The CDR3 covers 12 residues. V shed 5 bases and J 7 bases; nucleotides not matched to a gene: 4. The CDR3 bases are TGTGCCATCAGTATACAGGGGTCTGGCTACACCTTC. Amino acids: CAISIQGSGYTF.

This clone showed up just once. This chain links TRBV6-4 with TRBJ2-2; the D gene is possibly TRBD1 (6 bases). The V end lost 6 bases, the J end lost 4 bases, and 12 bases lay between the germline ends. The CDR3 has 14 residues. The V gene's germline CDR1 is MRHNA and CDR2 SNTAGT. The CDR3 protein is CASRPGTTTGELFF. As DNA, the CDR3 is TGTGCCAGCAGACCCGGGACAACCACCGGGGAGCTGTTTTTT.

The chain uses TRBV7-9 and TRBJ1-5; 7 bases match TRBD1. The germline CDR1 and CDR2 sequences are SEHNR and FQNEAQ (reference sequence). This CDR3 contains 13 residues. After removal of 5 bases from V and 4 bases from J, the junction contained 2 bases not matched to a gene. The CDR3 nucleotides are TGTGCCAGCAGCCGGGACAGAAATCAGCCCCAGCATTTT. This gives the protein CASSRDRNQPQHF.

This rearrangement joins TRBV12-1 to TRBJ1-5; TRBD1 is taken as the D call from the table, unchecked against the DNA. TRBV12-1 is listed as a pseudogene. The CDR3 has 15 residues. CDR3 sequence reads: CASSRTQGERQPQHF. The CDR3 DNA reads TGTGCCAGCAGCAGAACCCAGGGGGAGCGTCAGCCCCAGCATTTT.

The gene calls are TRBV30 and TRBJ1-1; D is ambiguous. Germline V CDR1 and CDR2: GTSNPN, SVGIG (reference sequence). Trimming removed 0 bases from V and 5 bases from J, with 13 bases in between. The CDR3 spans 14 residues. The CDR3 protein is CAWSVRSGGTEAFF. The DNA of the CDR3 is TGTGCCTGGAGTGTAAGGAGTGGTGGAACTGAAGCTTTCTTT.

CDR3 residues: CASRKQPRGDGYTF. The CDR3 DNA sequence: TGTGCCAGCAGAAAGCAGCCCAGGGGGGATGGCTACACCTTC. This chain uses TRBV6-5 with TRBJ1-2; 7 bases line up with TRBD1. V shed 6 bases and J 6 bases; nucleotides not matched to a gene: 10. The CDR3 loop spans 14 amino acids. Germline CDR1 and CDR2: MNHEY and SVGAGI.

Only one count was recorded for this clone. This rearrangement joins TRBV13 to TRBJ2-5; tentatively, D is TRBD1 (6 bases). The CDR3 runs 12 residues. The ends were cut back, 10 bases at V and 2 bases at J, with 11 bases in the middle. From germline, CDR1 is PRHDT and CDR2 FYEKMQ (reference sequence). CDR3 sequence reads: CANQTGQETQYF. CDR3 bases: TGTGCCAACCAAACAGGGCAAGAGACCCAGTACTTC.

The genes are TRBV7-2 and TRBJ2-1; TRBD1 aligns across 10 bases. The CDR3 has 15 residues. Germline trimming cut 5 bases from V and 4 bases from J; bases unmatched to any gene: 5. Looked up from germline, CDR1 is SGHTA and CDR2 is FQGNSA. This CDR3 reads CASSRRQGAYNEQFF. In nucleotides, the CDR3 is TGTGCCAGCAGCCGACGACAGGGGGCGTACAATGAGCAGTTCTTC.

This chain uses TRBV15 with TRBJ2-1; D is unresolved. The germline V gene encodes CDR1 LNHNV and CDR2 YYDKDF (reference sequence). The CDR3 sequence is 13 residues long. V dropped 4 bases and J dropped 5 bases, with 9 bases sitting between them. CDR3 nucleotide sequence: TGTGCCACCAGCAAAAACAGCAACAATGAGCAGTTCTTC. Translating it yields CATSKNSNNEQFF.

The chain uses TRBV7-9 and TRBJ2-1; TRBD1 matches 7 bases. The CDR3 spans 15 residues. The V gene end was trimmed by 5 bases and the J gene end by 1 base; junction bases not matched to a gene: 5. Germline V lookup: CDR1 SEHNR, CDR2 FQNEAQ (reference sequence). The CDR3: CASSPPGGSYNEQFF. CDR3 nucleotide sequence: TGTGCCAGCAGCCCCCCAGGGGGTTCCTACAATGAGCAGTTCTTC. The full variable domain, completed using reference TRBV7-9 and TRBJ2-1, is DTGVSQNPRHKITKRGQNVTFRCDPISEHNRLYWYRQTLGQGPEFLTYFQNEAQLEKSRLLSDRFSAERPKGSFSTLEIQRTEQGDSAMYLCASSPPGGSYNEQFFGPGTRLTVL.

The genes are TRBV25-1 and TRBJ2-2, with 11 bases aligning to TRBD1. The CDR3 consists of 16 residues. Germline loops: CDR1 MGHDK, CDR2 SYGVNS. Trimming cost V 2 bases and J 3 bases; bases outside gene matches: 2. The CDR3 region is CASSEPDRGHTGELFF. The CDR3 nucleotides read TGTGCCAGCAGTGAACCGGACAGGGGGCACACCGGGGAGCTGTTTTTT.

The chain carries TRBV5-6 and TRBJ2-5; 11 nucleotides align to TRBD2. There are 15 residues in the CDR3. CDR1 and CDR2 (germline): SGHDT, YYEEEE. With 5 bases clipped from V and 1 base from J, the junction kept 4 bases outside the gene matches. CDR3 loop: CASRFGLAGQETQYF. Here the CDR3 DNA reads TGTGCCAGCAGATTCGGACTAGCGGGCCAAGAGACCCAGTACTTC. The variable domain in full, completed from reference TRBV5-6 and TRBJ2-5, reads DAGVTQSPTHLIKTRGQQVTLRCSPKSGHDTVSWYQQALGQGPQFIFQYYEEEERQRGNFPDRFSGHQFPNYSSELNVNALLLGDSALYLCASRFGLAGQETQYFGPGTRLLVL.

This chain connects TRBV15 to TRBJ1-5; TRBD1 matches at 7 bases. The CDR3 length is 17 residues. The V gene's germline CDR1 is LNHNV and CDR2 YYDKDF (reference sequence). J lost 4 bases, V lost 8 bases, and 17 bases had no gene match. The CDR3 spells CATDDNRDSLFNQPQHF. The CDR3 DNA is TGTGCCACCGACGACAATAGGGACAGTCTTTTTAATCAGCCCCAGCATTTT. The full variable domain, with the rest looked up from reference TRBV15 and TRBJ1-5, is DAMVIQNPRYQVTQFGKPVTLSCSQTLNHNVMYWYQQKSSQAPKLLFHYYDKDFNNEADTPDNFQSRRPNTSFCFLDIRSPGLGDTAMYLCATDDNRDSLFNQPQHFGDGTRLSIL.

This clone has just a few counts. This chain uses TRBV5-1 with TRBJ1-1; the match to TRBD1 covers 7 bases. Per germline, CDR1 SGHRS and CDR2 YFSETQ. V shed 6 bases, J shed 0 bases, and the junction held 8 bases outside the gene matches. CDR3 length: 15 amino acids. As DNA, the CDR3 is TGCGCCAGCACCATGACAGGGATCATGAACACTGAAGCTTTCTTT. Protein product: CASTMTGIMNTEAFF.